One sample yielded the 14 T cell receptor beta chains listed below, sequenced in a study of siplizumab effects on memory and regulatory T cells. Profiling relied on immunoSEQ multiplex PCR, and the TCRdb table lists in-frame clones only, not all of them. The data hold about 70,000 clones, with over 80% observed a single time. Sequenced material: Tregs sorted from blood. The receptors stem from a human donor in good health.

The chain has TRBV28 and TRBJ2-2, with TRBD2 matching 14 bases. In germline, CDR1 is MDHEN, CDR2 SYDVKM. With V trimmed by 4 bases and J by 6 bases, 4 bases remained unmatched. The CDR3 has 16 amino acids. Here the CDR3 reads CASSSGLAGESGELFF. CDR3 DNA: TGTGCCAGCAGTTCGGGACTAGCGGGAGAATCCGGGGAGCTGTTTTTT.

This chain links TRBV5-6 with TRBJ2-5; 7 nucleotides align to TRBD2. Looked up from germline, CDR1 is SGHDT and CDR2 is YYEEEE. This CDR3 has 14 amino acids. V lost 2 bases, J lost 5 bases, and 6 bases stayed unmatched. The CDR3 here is CASSLGGRFETQYF. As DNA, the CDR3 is TGTGCCAGCAGCTTAGGCGGGAGATTTGAGACCCAGTACTTC.

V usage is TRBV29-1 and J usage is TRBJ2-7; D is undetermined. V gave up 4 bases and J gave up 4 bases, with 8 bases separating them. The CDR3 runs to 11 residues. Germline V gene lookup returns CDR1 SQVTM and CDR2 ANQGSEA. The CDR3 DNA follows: TGCAGCGTTGCTAAAACGTACGAGCAGTACTTC. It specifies CSVAKTYEQYF.

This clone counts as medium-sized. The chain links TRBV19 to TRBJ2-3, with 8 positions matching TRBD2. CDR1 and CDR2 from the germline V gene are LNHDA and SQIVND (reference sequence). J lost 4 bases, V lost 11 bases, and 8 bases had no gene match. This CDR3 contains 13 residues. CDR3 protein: CASAAGGADTQYF. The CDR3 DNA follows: TGTGCCTCGGCCGCGGGAGGTGCAGATACGCAGTATTTT.

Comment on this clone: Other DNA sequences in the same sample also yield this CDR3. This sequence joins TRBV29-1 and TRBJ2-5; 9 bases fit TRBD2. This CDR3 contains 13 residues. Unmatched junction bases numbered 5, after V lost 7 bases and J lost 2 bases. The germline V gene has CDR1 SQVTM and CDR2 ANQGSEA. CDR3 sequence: CSAGRGGQETQYF. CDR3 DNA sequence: TGCAGCGCGGGGCGGGGGGGTCAAGAGACCCAGTACTTC.

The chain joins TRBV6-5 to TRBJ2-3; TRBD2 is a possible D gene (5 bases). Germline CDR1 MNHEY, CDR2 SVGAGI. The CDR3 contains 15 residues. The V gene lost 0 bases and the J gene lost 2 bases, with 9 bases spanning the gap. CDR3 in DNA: TGTGCCAGCAGTTACTCATCAGCGGCCACAGATACGCAGTATTTT. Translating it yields CASSYSSAATDTQYF.

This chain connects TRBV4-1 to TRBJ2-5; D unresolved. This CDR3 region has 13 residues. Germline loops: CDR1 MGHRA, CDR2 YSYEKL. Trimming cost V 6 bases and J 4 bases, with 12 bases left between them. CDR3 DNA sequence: TGCGCCAGCAGGAGTCTGGGGTTAGAGACCCAGTACTTC. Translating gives CASRSLGLETQYF.

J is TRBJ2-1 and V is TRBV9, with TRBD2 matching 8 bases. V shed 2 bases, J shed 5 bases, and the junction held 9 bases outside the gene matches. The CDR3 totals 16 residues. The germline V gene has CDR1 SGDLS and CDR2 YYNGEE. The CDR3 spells CASSVAPTSGDNEQFF. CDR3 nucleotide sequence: TGTGCCAGCAGCGTGGCCCCCACTAGCGGAGACAATGAGCAGTTCTTC.

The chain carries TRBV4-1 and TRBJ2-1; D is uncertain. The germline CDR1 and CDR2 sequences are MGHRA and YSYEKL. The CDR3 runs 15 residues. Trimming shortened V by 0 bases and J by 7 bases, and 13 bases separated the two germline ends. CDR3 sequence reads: CASSQDPHAINEQFF. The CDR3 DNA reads TGCGCCAGCAGCCAAGATCCCCACGCAATTAATGAGCAGTTCTTC.

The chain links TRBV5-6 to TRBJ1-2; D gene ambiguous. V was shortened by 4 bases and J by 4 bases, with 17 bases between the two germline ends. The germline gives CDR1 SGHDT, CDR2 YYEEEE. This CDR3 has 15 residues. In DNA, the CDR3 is TGTGCCAGCAGCAGGCGGGCTCTGGTTGGCTATGGCTACACCTTC. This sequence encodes CASSRRALVGYGYTF. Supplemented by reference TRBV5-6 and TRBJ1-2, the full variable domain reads DAGVTQSPTHLIKTRGQQVTLRCSPKSGHDTVSWYQQALGQGPQFIFQYYEEEERQRGNFPDRFSGHQFPNYSSELNVNALLLGDSALYLCASSRRALVGYGYTFGSGTRLTVV.

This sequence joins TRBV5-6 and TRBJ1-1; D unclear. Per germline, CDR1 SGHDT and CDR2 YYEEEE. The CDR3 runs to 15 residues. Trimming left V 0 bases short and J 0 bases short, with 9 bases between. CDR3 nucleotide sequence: TGTGCCAGCAGCTTGGTCGGACGGATGAACACTGAAGCTTTCTTT. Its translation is CASSLVGRMNTEAFF. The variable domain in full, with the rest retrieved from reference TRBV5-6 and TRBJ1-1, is DAGVTQSPTHLIKTRGQQVTLRCSPKSGHDTVSWYQQALGQGPQFIFQYYEEEERQRGNFPDRFSGHQFPNYSSELNVNALLLGDSALYLCASSLVGRMNTEAFFGQGTRLTVV.

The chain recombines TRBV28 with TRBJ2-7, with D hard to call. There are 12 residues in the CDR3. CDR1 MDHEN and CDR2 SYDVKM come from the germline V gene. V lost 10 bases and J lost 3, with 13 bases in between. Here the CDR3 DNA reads TGTGCCACCCGGGCTAGAGTCTACGAGCAGTACTTC. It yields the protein CATRARVYEQYF.

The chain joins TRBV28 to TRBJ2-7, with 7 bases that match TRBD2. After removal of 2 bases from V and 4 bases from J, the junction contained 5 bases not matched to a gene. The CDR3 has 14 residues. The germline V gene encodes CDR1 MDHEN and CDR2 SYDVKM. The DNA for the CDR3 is TGTGCCAGCAGTTTAGCGGGAGTCGGGTACGAGCAGTACTTC. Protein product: CASSLAGVGYEQYF.

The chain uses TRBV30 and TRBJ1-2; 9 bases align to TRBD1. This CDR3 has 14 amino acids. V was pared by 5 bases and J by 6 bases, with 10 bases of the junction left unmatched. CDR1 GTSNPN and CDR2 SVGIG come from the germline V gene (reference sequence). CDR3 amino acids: CAWARDRVLNGYTF. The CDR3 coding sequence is TGTGCCTGGGCCCGGGACAGGGTACTCAATGGCTACACCTTC.